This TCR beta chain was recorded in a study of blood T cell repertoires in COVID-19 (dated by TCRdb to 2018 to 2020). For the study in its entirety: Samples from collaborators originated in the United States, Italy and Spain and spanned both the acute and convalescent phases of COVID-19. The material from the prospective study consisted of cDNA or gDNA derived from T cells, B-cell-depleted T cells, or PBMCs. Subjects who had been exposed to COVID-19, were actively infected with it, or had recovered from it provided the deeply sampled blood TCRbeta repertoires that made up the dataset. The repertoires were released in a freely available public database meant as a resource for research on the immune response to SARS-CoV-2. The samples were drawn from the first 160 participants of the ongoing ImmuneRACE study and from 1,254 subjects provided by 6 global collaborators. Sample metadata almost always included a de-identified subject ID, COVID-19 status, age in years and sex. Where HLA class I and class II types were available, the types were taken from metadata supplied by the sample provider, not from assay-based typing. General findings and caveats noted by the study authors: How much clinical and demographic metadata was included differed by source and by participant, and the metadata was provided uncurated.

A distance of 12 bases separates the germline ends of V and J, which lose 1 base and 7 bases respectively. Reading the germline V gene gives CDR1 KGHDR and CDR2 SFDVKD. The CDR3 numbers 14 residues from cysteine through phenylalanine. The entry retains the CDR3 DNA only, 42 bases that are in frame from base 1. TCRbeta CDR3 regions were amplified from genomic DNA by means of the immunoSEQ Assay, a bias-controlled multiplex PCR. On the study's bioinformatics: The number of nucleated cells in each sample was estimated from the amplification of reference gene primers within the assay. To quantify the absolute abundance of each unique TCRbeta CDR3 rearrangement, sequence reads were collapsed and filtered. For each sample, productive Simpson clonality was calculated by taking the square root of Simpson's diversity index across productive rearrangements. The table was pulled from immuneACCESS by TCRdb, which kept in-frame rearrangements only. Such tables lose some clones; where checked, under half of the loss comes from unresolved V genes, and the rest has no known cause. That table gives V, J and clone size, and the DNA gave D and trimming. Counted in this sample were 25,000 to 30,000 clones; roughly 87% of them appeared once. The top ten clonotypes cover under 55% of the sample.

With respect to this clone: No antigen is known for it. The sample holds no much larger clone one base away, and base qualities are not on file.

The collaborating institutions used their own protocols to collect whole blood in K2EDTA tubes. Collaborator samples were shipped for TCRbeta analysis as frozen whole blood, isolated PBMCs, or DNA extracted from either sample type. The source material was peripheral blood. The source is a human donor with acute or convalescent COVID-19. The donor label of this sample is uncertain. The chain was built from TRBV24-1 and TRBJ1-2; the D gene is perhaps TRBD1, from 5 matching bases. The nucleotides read TGTGCCACCAGTGATTTCGCAGGGCGAGGTGGCTACACCTTC. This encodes CATSDFAGRGGYTF.